This entry features one TCR beta chain sequence. This specimen comes from a study of control samples from healthy donors and cancer patients. This CDR3 comprises 15 residues. CDR1 and CDR2 (germline): SEHNR, FQNEAQ (reference sequence). Trimming took off 2 bases at V and 1 base at J, with 9 bases between the two ends. Generated by immunoSEQ multiplex PCR, the TCRdb table keeps only in-frame clones and is missing some. In the table there are roughly 39,000 clones, about 93% of which are singletons. The sample comprised blood. The sequence derives from a woman between 50 and 59 years old in good health. This chain links TRBV7-9 with TRBJ2-1; weak D call: TRBD1 (6 bases). In DNA, the CDR3 is TGTGCCAGCAGCTTAACCACAGGGTCCTACAATGAGCAGTTCTTC. Residues: CASSLTTGSYNEQFF.